This TCR beta chain stems from a study of cytomegalovirus exposure and HLA in healthy donors. Overall study results and limits: The study dropped some indistinguishable V segments, TRBV6-2 and TRBV6-3 among them. CMV serostatus was the only immune exposure information that was available. Rarity held for most TCR sequences, but there were some public TCRs that occurred in many donors. The listing of 150 to 200 TCR beta chains classed them as cytomegalovirus-associated.

Trimming removed 3 bases from V and 9 bases from J; junction bases left unmatched: 8. Germline V gives CDR1 KGHSH, CDR2 LQKENI. The CDR3 extends over 16 amino acids. Regarding this clone: Antigen: not known.

The PCR was carried out with 60 Vbeta primers and 13 Jbeta primers. Clones were sequenced by immunoSEQ multiplex PCR, and TCRdb holds only the in-frame ones, with some missing. The table for this sample gives approximately 120,000 clones. Sequenced sample: PBMCs. The TCR originated in a middle-aged man in good health and CMV-seronegative. This chain connects TRBV18 to TRBJ2-1; 13 positions match TRBD2. The CDR3 DNA follows: TGTGCCAGCTCACCCCCCGGACTAGCGGGAGCAGGTGAGCAGTTCTTC. Translation gives CASSPPGLAGAGEQFF.